This T cell receptor beta chain appears in the sequencing data of a study of blood T cell repertoires in COVID-19. Study-level background: Sites across the United States, Italy and Spain contributed samples from acute and convalescent COVID-19. In each case, the material was cDNA or gDNA derived from T cells, B-cell-depleted T cells, or PBMCs.

This clone occurred a few times. From germline, CDR1 is LNHNV and CDR2 YYDKDF (reference sequence). V lost 6 bases, J lost 10 bases, and 18 bases lay in between. The CDR3 loop spans 13 amino acids. The authors' processing: Scientists estimated how many nucleated cells there were by amplifying reference gene primers. Repertoires were generated with immunoSEQ multiplex PCR, while TCRdb's copy carries only in-frame clones and drops some. V and J calls and clone size are given by that table; D and trimming were obtained from the DNA. The sample consists of some 73,000 clones, roughly four fifths of them appearing once.

The material sequenced was peripheral blood. The J gene is TRBJ1-1, the V gene TRBV15, with D hard to call. This receptor was taken from a woman aged 55-70 years with acute or convalescent COVID-19. CDR3: CATSQRHPEGAFF. CDR3 DNA sequence: TGTGCCACCAGTCAGAGACACCCGGAGGGAGCTTTCTTT.